The 8 T cell receptor beta chains listed next were all sequenced from one sample in a study of T cell clones after liver transplantation. The table came from immunoSEQ multiplex PCR; TCRdb's copy has only in-frame clones and leaves some out. The sample holds 55,000 to 75,000 clones, more than 85% seen once. The sample consisted of CD4+ T cells from blood, taken approximately 25 months after liver transplant. Receptors originate from a human patient who received a liver transplant. The graft donor may account for some of the T cells.

This clone was counted between two and nine times. The CDR3, as DNA: TGTGCCAGCTCACCCGTGACAGGGTTGGGCGAGCAGTACTTC. Encoded protein: CASSPVTGLGEQYF. The gene calls are TRBV18 and TRBJ2-7; TRBD1 aligns across 7 bases. The trim removed 3 bases at V and 6 bases at J, leaving 8 bases unmatched. Per the germline V gene, CDR1 is KGHSH and CDR2 is LQKENI. CDR3 length equals 14 residues.

This chain uses TRBV7-3 with TRBJ2-2, with 7 nucleotides matching TRBD1. Trimming cost V 0 bases and J 2 bases; bases outside gene matches: 3. The length of the CDR3 is 16 residues. Looked up from germline, CDR1 is SGHTA and CDR2 is FQGTGA. In nucleotides, the CDR3 is TGTGCCAGCAGCTTAACCGGGACAGTAAACACCGGGGAGCTGTTTTTT. Translation: CASSLTGTVNTGELFF. The full variable domain, in which reference TRBV7-3 and TRBJ2-2 provide the parts outside the CDR3, is GAGVSQTPSNKVTEKGKYVELRCDPISGHTALYWYRQSLGQGPEFLIYFQGTGAADDSGLPNDRFFAVRPEGSVSTLKIQRTERGDSAVYLCASSLTGTVNTGELFFGEGSRLTVL.

V is TRBV28 and J is TRBJ1-5; D call uncertain. The CDR3 totals 14 residues. Germline V lookup: CDR1 MDHEN, CDR2 SYDVKM. The V end lost 6 bases, the J end lost 4 bases, and 13 bases lay between the germline ends. The CDR3 reads CASRSGTANQPQHF. In nucleotides, the CDR3 is TGTGCCAGCAGAAGTGGAACAGCTAATCAGCCCCAGCATTTT.

V is TRBV11-3 and J is TRBJ2-7, with 9 bases aligning to TRBD1. Germline lookup yields CDR1 SGHNT and CDR2 YENEEA. This CDR3 is 15 amino acids long. Trimming at V came to 5 bases and at J to 2 bases, leaving 7 bases not matched to a gene. DNA of the CDR3: TGTGCCAGCAGCGGGGGACAGGGAGTTACCTACGAGCAGTACTTC. Translated, it gives CASSGGQGVTYEQYF. Full variable domain (remainder filled in from reference TRBV11-3 and TRBJ2-7): EAGVVQSPRYKIIEKKQPVAFWCNPISGHNTLYWYLQNLGQGPELLIRYENEEAVDDSQLPKDRFSAERLKGVDSTLKIQPAELGDSAVYLCASSGGQGVTYEQYFGPGTRLTVT.

This chain connects TRBV27 to TRBJ2-7, with D perhaps TRBD2 (5 bases). V lost 2 bases and J lost 0, with 8 bases in between. In germline, CDR1 is MNHEY, CDR2 SMNVEV (reference sequence). CDR3 length: 14 residues. For the CDR3, the DNA is TGTGCCAGCAGTTTAAGCGGAGCCTCCTACGAGCAGTACTTC. This translates into CASSLSGASYEQYF.

This chain uses TRBV4-2 with TRBJ2-3, with D possibly TRBD2 on 6 matching bases. The CDR3 extends over 17 amino acids. The V gene lost 0 bases and the J gene lost 1 base, with 14 bases spanning the gap. Germline V gene sequence: CDR1 LGHNA, CDR2 YNFKEQ. CDR3 sequence reads: CASSQDLSGEGTDTQYF. The CDR3 DNA sequence: TGTGCCAGCAGCCAAGATCTTTCGGGAGAGGGCACAGATACGCAGTATTTT.

The rearrangement uses TRBV7-9 and TRBJ2-7; D not certain. V gave up 4 bases and J gave up 5 bases, with 21 bases separating them. CDR1 and CDR2 from the germline V gene are SEHNR and FQNEAQ (reference sequence). This CDR3 contains 16 residues. The DNA for the CDR3 is TGTGCCAGCAGCTCGCTGGCCGGGTCCCATCTCGACGAGCAGTACTTC. Translating gives CASSSLAGSHLDEQYF.

V is TRBV7-2 and J is TRBJ1-5, with D possibly TRBD1 on 5 matching bases. Germline V gene lookup returns CDR1 SGHTA and CDR2 FQGNSA. The CDR3 extends over 12 amino acids. Trimming took 5 bases from V and 11 from J, leaving 13 bases between them. CDR3 sequence: CASSEGVGAQHF. The CDR3 DNA reads TGTGCCAGCAGCGAAGGGGTAGGGGCCCAGCATTTT.